These 31 T cell receptor beta chains were sequenced from one sample in a study of Ad26.COV2.S vaccination and SARS-CoV-2 variants. Sample treatment: 15 to 20 received Ad26.COV2.S at low or high dose, single or two shots; several received placebo; per-sample allocation not given. Sampling was performed 63 days after the first vaccine or placebo injection. Clones were read by immunoSEQ multiplex PCR, and TCRdb kept only the in-frame ones, dropping some. Seen here are roughly 380,000 clones, over 75% observed once, and the top ten hold around 3.6%. The material was peripheral blood, obtained in a trial of Ad26.COV2.S vaccine versus placebo. The receptors were sampled from a person between 18 and 59 years old who received the Ad26.COV2.S COVID-19 vaccine or a placebo.

The chain has TRBV4-3 and TRBJ2-1; 8 bases fit TRBD2. This CDR3 region has 19 residues. J gave up 3 bases and V 1 base, and 14 bases lay outside the gene matches. Germline V gives CDR1 LGHNA, CDR2 YSLEER. The CDR3: CASSQVFAGRAGIYNEQFF. The CDR3 region has the DNA TGCGCCAGCAGCCAAGTGTTCGCCGGGAGGGCAGGGATCTACAATGAGCAGTTCTTC.

This sequence joins TRBV7-3 and TRBJ2-5; TRBD2 matches 11 bases. Germline CDR1 is SGHTA and CDR2 is FQGTGA. V shed 5 bases, J shed 5 bases, and the junction held 7 bases outside the gene matches. The CDR3 has 15 residues. Here the CDR3 reads CASSLTSGEAETQYF. For the CDR3, the DNA is TGTGCCAGCAGCCTGACTAGCGGGGAGGCGGAGACCCAGTACTTC.

With respect to this clone: The sample holds other DNA sequences that translate to the same CDR3. The chain has TRBV9 and TRBJ2-6; D remains ambiguous. Germline CDR1 SGDLS, CDR2 YYNGEE. The V gene lost 4 bases and the J gene lost 0 bases, with 8 bases spanning the gap. The CDR3 consists of 15 residues. CDR3 sequence: CASSPANSGANVLTF. CDR3 DNA sequence: TGTGCCAGCAGCCCAGCGAACTCTGGGGCCAACGTCCTGACTTTC.

The chain joins TRBV19 to TRBJ2-7; TRBD2 is a possible D gene (5 bases). Germline V gene lookup returns CDR1 LNHDA and CDR2 SQIVND (reference sequence). Trimming removed 1 base from V and 4 bases from J, with 14 bases in between. CDR3 length equals 15 residues. This chain's CDR3 is CASSIVRFGGYEQYF. The CDR3 DNA sequence: TGTGCCAGTAGTATAGTGAGGTTCGGCGGGTACGAGCAGTACTTC.

V usage is TRBV7-9 and J usage is TRBJ2-1, with 8 bases identical to TRBD2. The ends lost 3 bases at V and 6 bases at J; junction bases unmatched: 10. CDR3 length: 16 amino acids. The germline V gene has CDR1 SEHNR and CDR2 FQNEAQ (reference sequence). This CDR3 is CASSFTSSGVSNEQFF. In DNA form, the CDR3 reads TGTGCCAGCAGCTTCACCAGTAGCGGGGTCTCCAATGAGCAGTTCTTC.

The CDR3 sequence is CASSQGQIDTEAFF. In DNA, the CDR3 is TGTGCCAGCAGCCAAGGGCAGATCGACACTGAAGCTTTCTTT. V gene TRBV9 combines with J gene TRBJ1-1; D is ambiguous. This CDR3 has 14 residues. V was pared by 4 bases and J by 3 bases, with 13 bases between. Germline lookup yields CDR1 SGDLS and CDR2 YYNGEE.

This clone was recorded a few times. At the DNA level, this CDR3 is encoded by other sequences in the same sample as well. This chain joins TRBV3-1 (or the pseudogene TRBV3-2) and TRBJ1-2; D unclear. The germline gives CDR1 LGHDT, CDR2 YNNKEL (reference sequence). Trimming pared 1 base from V and 4 bases from J, leaving 1 base between. The CDR3 spans 11 residues. CDR3 coding DNA: TGTGCCAGCAGCCAAGGCTATGGCTACACCTTC. This gives the protein CASSQGYGYTF.

The chain links TRBV18 to TRBJ1-2; 8 nucleotides agree with TRBD1. Germline assignment: CDR1 KGHSH and CDR2 LQKENI. J gave up 0 bases and V 5 bases, and 5 bases lay outside the gene matches. The CDR3 runs 15 residues. For the CDR3, the DNA is TGTGCCAGCTCAGAGGAGGACAGGGCTAACTATGGCTACACCTTC. Translating gives CASSEEDRANYGYTF.

V and J are TRBV18 and TRBJ2-1, with D perhaps matching TRBD2 (7 bases). V was trimmed by 0 bases and J by 8 bases, leaving 14 bases between them. The CDR3 runs to 15 residues. The germline V gene has CDR1 KGHSH and CDR2 LQKENI. The DNA of the CDR3 is TGTGCCAGCTCACCACCGTCAGGGGAGGGCCATGAGCAGTTCTTC. Residues: CASSPPSGEGHEQFF.

This clone was counted a single time. The rearrangement links TRBV5-1 to TRBJ1-1; 11 bases agree with TRBD1. Germline V gene data show CDR1 as SGHRS and CDR2 as YFSETQ. This CDR3 region has 15 residues. The V and J ends lost 3 bases and 4 bases, in that order; junction bases with no gene match: 5. CDR3: CASSWDRGYGTEAFF. CDR3 bases: TGCGCCAGCAGCTGGGACAGGGGGTATGGCACTGAAGCTTTCTTT.

The chain employs TRBV19 and TRBJ1-5; no firm D call. The ends were cut back, 2 bases at V and 0 bases at J, with 8 bases in the middle. The CDR3 sequence is 15 residues long. The germline V gene has CDR1 LNHDA and CDR2 SQIVND (reference sequence). This CDR3 is CASSISGYSNQPQHF. CDR3 sequence (DNA): TGTGCCAGTAGTATATCTGGGTATAGCAATCAGCCCCAGCATTTT.

This clone came up once. V gene TRBV3-1 (or the pseudogene TRBV3-2) combines with J gene TRBJ2-3; D gene unclear. Germline CDR1 LGHDT, CDR2 YNNKEL (reference sequence). This CDR3 is 14 amino acids long. V was cut by 6 bases and J by 2 bases, with 12 bases left in between. The CDR3 nucleotides are TGTGCCAGCAGTCACACGGTAGACACAGATACGCAGTATTTT. Encoded protein: CASSHTVDTDTQYF.

This clone is a singleton in its sample. The chain is built from TRBV28 and TRBJ1-1; the D gene is possibly TRBD1 (5 bases). CDR1 is MDHEN, CDR2 SYDVKM, per germline. The CDR3 runs 14 residues. Trimming shortened V by 2 bases and J by 7 bases, and 14 bases separated the two germline ends. The CDR3 DNA is TGTGCCAGCAGTTTAGATAAGGGGTCCGATGAAGCTTTCTTT. Protein sequence: CASSLDKGSDEAFF.

This chain connects TRBV5-1 to TRBJ2-3; tentatively, D is TRBD2 (5 bases). Trimming took 2 bases from V and 1 from J, leaving 11 bases between them. The germline V gene encodes CDR1 SGHRS and CDR2 YFSETQ. CDR3 length equals 15 residues. The CDR3: CASSFRTGGTDTQYF. In DNA form, the CDR3 reads TGCGCCAGCAGCTTTAGAACCGGGGGCACAGATACGCAGTATTTT.

The V and J genes are TRBV12-3 or TRBV12-4 and TRBJ1-1; D is unclear. Trimming stripped 1 base from V and 5 bases from J, with 8 bases between. This CDR3 is built from 13 residues. The CDR3 nucleotides read TGTGCCAGCAGTTTAGAGGGTCGGACTGAAGCTTTCTTT. This gives the protein CASSLEGRTEAFF.

The rearrangement uses TRBV29-1 and TRBJ2-2; 8 bases are a match to TRBD1. This CDR3 is built from 16 residues. Germline CDR1 is SQVTM and CDR2 is ANQGSEA. Trimming removed 2 bases from V and 1 base from J; junction bases left unmatched: 6. The CDR3 loop reads CSVESQTGENTGELFF. The CDR3 region has the DNA TGCAGCGTTGAAAGTCAGACAGGGGAGAACACCGGGGAGCTGTTTTTT.

This chain joins TRBV7-9 and TRBJ2-7; possibly TRBD1 for D (6 bases). CDR3 length: 15 amino acids. Germline CDR1 SEHNR, CDR2 FQNEAQ (reference sequence). V was shortened by 5 bases and J by 0 bases, with 14 bases between the two germline ends. DNA for the CDR3: TGTGCCAGCAGCCCAGAGAGGGGGAGCTCCTACGAGCAGTACTTC. Translating it yields CASSPERGSSYEQYF.

V is TRBV6-5 and J is TRBJ2-7; 7 bases fit TRBD1. Trimming at V came to 4 bases and at J to 3 bases, leaving 3 bases not matched to a gene. CDR3 length: 13 amino acids. Germline V CDR1 and CDR2: MNHEY, SVGAGI. CDR3 sequence (DNA): TGTGCCAGCAGTTCGGGACAGAGCTACGAGCAGTACTTC. Translating gives CASSSGQSYEQYF.

This sequence joins TRBV15 and TRBJ2-6, with no clear D. The V end lost 8 bases, the J end lost 0 bases, and 11 bases lay between the germline ends. This CDR3 is built from 15 residues. Germline V gene data show CDR1 as LNHNV and CDR2 as YYDKDF (reference sequence). CDR3 sequence reads: CATVQDRSGANVLTF. Here the CDR3 DNA reads TGTGCCACCGTCCAGGACCGCTCTGGGGCCAACGTCCTGACTTTC.

This chain uses TRBV6-5 with TRBJ1-3; D is uncertain. V was clipped by 11 bases and J by 2 bases, with 13 bases between them. The V gene's germline CDR1 is MNHEY and CDR2 SVGAGI. The CDR3 is 13 amino acids. CDR3 nucleotides: TGTGCCGGCGCGCACGGGGCTGGAAACACCATATATTTT. Its translation: CAGAHGAGNTIYF.

A word on this clone: The germline gene is not matched at one end of the junction; a read error may be the cause. The J gene is TRBJ1-1, the V gene TRBV27, with a weak D call TRBD1 (5 bases). The CDR3 runs 14 residues. The V gene's germline CDR1 is MNHEY and CDR2 SMNVEV (reference sequence). In DNA form, the CDR3 reads TGTGCCAGCAGTTTAGTTCCGGGGCAAGTTGAAGTTTTCTTT. It encodes CASSLVPGQVEVFF.

The sample holds one count of this clone. The CDR3 spells CASSVGQGDGYTF. The CDR3 nucleotides are TGCGCCAGCAGCGTGGGACAGGGGGATGGCTACACCTTC. V and J are TRBV5-1 and TRBJ1-2, with 11 positions matching TRBD1. CDR3 length: 13 residues. Germline lookup yields CDR1 SGHRS and CDR2 YFSETQ. Germline trimming cut 4 bases from V and 6 bases from J; bases unmatched to any gene: 2.

The chain is built from TRBV9 and TRBJ2-2; no firm D call. V dropped 3 bases and J dropped 6 bases, with 3 bases sitting between them. Germline V gene data show CDR1 as SGDLS and CDR2 as YYNGEE. This CDR3 comprises 11 residues. The chain's CDR3 is CASSDAGELFF. Written as DNA, the CDR3 is TGTGCCAGCAGCGATGCCGGGGAGCTGTTTTTT.

The chain recombines TRBV11-2 with TRBJ1-1; D is ambiguous. The CDR3 has 14 amino acids. CDR1 SGHAT and CDR2 FQNNGV come from the germline V gene. V lost 2 bases and J lost 4, with 11 bases in between. CDR3 amino acids: CASSLRAYGTEAFF. The CDR3 nucleotides are TGTGCCAGCAGCTTAAGAGCCTACGGCACTGAAGCTTTCTTT. The complete variable domain, with remaining parts taken from reference TRBV11-2 and TRBJ1-1, reads EAGVAQSPRYKIIEKRQSVAFWCNPISGHATLYWYQQILGQGPKLLIQFQNNGVVDDSQLPKDRFSAERLKGVDSTLKIQPAKLEDSAVYLCASSLRAYGTEAFFGQGTRLTVV.

V gene TRBV9 combines with J gene TRBJ1-6; TRBD1 aligns across 7 bases. Germline V gene lookup returns CDR1 SGDLS and CDR2 YYNGEE. The V segment lost 0 bases and the J segment 9 bases; nucleotides outside the gene matches: 6. The CDR3 totals 15 residues. Here the CDR3 DNA reads TGTGCCAGCAGCGTAGGTAGAGGGGGCAGTTCACCCCTCCACTTT. This translates into CASSVGRGGSSPLHF.

This chain joins TRBV19 and TRBJ1-5; 9 bases agree with TRBD1. From germline, CDR1 is LNHDA and CDR2 SQIVND (reference sequence). The ends lost 7 bases at V and 6 bases at J; junction bases unmatched: 10. The CDR3 is 15 amino acids. DNA of the CDR3: TGTGCCAGTAACCACCGGGACAGGGTTGGTCAGCCCCAGCATTTT. Its translation: CASNHRDRVGQPQHF. Full variable domain (missing parts from reference TRBV19 and TRBJ1-5): DGGITQSPKYLFRKEGQNVTLSCEQNLNHDAMYWYRQDPGQGLRLIYYSQIVNDFQKGDIAEGYSVSREKKESFPLTVTSAQKNPTAFYLCASNHRDRVGQPQHFGDGTRLSIL.

J is TRBJ1-2 and V is TRBV5-1, with D unclear. CDR3 length: 13 residues. V was shortened by 2 bases and J by 6 bases, with 11 bases between the two germline ends. Germline lookup yields CDR1 SGHRS and CDR2 YFSETQ. CDR3 sequence: CASSFGGSNGYTF. In DNA form, the CDR3 reads TGCGCCAGCAGCTTCGGAGGGTCAAATGGCTACACCTTC.

This chain joins TRBV19 and TRBJ1-3, with D tentatively TRBD1 (5 bases). The V gene lost 3 bases and the J gene lost 2 bases, with 8 bases spanning the gap. CDR3 length: 14 amino acids. From germline, CDR1 is LNHDA and CDR2 SQIVND (reference sequence). The CDR3 nucleotides are TGTGCCAGTAGTATCGGGGCAGCTGGAAACACCATATATTTT. This codes for CASSIGAAGNTIYF.

The chain joins TRBV3-1 (or the pseudogene TRBV3-2) to TRBJ2-2, with TRBD2 matching over 9 bases. The germline V gene encodes CDR1 LGHDT and CDR2 YNNKEL (reference sequence). V dropped 4 bases and J dropped 5; count of bases not matched to a gene: 11. The CDR3 contains 17 residues. The CDR3 reads CASSPRGSGGLTGELFF. Here the CDR3 DNA reads TGTGCCAGCAGCCCCCGGGGTAGCGGGGGACTTACCGGGGAGCTGTTTTTT.

This chain uses TRBV11-2 with TRBJ1-4; no clear D. The germline gives CDR1 SGHAT, CDR2 FQNNGV. V was shortened by 2 bases and J by 5 bases, with 12 bases between the two germline ends. CDR3 size: 15 residues. CDR3 nucleotides: TGTGCCAGCAGCTTAAATTGGTCAGCGAATGAAAAACTGTTTTTT. As protein: CASSLNWSANEKLFF.

The chain carries TRBV5-1 and TRBJ2-5; 11 bases line up with TRBD1. CDR1 is SGHRS and CDR2 is YFSETQ in the germline V gene. The length of the CDR3 is 15 residues. J gave up 5 bases and V 1 base, and 4 bases lay outside the gene matches. The CDR3 loop reads CASSLRTGGLETQYF. In nucleotides, the CDR3 is TGCGCCAGCAGCTTGAGGACAGGGGGCTTGGAGACCCAGTACTTC.